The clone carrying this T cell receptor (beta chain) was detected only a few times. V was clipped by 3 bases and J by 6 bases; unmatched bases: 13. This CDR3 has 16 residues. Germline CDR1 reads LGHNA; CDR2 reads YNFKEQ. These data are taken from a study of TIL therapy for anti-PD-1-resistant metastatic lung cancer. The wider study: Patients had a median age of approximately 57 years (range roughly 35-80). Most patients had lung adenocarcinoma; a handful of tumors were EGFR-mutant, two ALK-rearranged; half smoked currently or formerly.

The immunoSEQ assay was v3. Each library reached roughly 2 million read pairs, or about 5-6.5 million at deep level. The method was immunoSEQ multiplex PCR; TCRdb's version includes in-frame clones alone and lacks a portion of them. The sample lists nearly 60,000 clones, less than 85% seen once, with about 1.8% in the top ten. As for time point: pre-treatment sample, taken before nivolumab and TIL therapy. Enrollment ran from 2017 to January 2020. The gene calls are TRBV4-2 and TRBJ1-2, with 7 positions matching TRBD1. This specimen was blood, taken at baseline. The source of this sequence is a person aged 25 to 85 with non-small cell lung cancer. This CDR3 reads CASSQDDREAWDGYTF. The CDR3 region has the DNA TGTGCCAGCAGCCAGGATGACAGGGAAGCGTGGGATGGCTACACCTTC.